A selection of T cell receptor beta chains follows, all from one sample in a study of cytomegalovirus exposure and HLA in healthy donors. Here immunoSEQ multiplex PCR was the method, and the copy in TCRdb shows in-frame clones only, minus some. The sample shows about 210,000 clones, roughly 82% of them seen only once. Sequenced material: PBMCs. The receptors come from a man aged 40-50 years in good health and CMV-seropositive. The CDR3 runs from the conserved cysteine through the conserved F or W. A D gene is named only where the DNA matches it firmly. Some rows have no size entry. The others give once, few or many, or a class for an expanded clone.

j_call v_call d_call clone_size cdr3_nt cdr3_aa
TRBJ1-1 TRBV6-5 NA NA TGTGCCAGCAGTTACGTACAGGGGAACACTGAAGCTTTCTTT CASSYVQGNTEAFF
TRBJ1-1 TRBV7-9 NA NA TGTGCCAGCAGCTTAATGGAGGGAACTGAAGCTTTCTTT CASSLMEGTEAFF
TRBJ2-7 TRBV7-6 NA NA TGTGCCAGCAGCTTAGAGCCCCTGACTTACGAGCAGTACTTC CASSLEPLTYEQYF
TRBJ2-1 TRBV7-9 TRBD1 NA TGTGCCAGCAGCTTTGGACAGGGGGCGGACAATGAGCAGTTCTTC CASSFGQGADNEQFF
TRBJ1-1 TRBV4-1 NA NA TGCGCCAGCAGCCAAACGGGGAAAGAAGCTTTCTTT CASSQTGKEAFF
TRBJ2-1 TRBV11-2 TRBD2 NA TGTGCCAGCAGCTTATTAGCGGGGGCCTTGTACAATGAGCAGTTCTTC CASSLLAGALYNEQFF
TRBJ2-5 TRBV14 TRBD1 NA TGTGCCAGCAGCCCCCGGGACAGGGGGCTCGAGTACTTC CASSPRDRGLEYF
TRBJ1-2 TRBV6-1 TRBD1 NA TGTGCCAGCAGTGCGACAGGGCCTAACTATGGCTACACCTTC CASSATGPNYGYTF
TRBJ1-5 TRBV6-5 NA NA TGTGCCAGCAGTTATGGACGGGGTAGCAATCAGCCCCAGCATTTT CASSYGRGSNQPQHF
TRBJ1-3 TRBV27 NA NA TGTGCCAGCAAAGAGAGGGCCCTCGCTGGAAACACCATATATTTT CASKERALAGNTIYF
TRBJ2-3 TRBV7-9 TRBD2 NA TGTGCCAGCAGCTTCGGGGGGGCAGATACGCAGTATTTT CASSFGGADTQYF
TRBJ2-2 TRBV5-6 NA NA TGTGCCAGCAGCTTGGCGACCGGGACTTACACCGGGGAGCTGTTTTTT CASSLATGTYTGELFF
TRBJ1-3 TRBV15 NA few TGTGCCACCAGCAGAGACCTTACAAAAAACACCATATATTTT CATSRDLTKNTIYF
TRBJ2-7 TRBV14 NA NA TGTGCCAGCAGCCGAATAGACAGTCCCTACGAGCAGTACTTC CASSRIDSPYEQYF
TRBJ2-3 TRBV29-1 NA NA TGCAGCGTCCCGGGGACAGATACGCAGTATTTT CSVPGTDTQYF
TRBJ2-5 TRBV11-3 NA NA TGTGCCAGCAGCTTACAGGGCCAATCGATACAAGAGACCCAGTACTTC CASSLQGQSIQETQYF
TRBJ2-1 TRBV7-6 TRBD1 NA TGTGCCAGCACCAGCACACAGGGGTCCTACAATGAGCAGTTCTTC CASTSTQGSYNEQFF
TRBJ2-5 TRBV20-1 NA NA TGCAGTGCTAGCCATCAAGAGACCCAGTACTTC CSASHQETQYF
TRBJ2-1 TRBV4-1 NA NA TGCGCCAGCAGCCTCTGGGCCGGGATTGAGCAGTTCTTC CASSLWAGIEQFF
TRBJ2-1 TRBV19 TRBD2 NA TGTGCCAGTAGTGCGGGAGTTTGTGAGCAGTTCTTC CASSAGVCEQFF
TRBJ2-7 TRBV9 TRBD1 NA TGTGCCAGCAGCGCCGATACGGGACAGGGTCTGGACGAGCAGTACTTC CASSADTGQGLDEQYF
TRBJ2-3 TRBV4-1 TRBD2 NA TGCGCCAGCAGCCAGGGTAGCGGGAGGACCACAGATACGCAGTATTTT CASSQGSGRTTDTQYF
TRBJ2-1 TRBV5-4 TRBD1 NA TGTGCCAGCAGCCCCAGGGGGTTGGACAATGAGCAGTTCTTC CASSPRGLDNEQFF
TRBJ1-1 TRBV11-3 NA NA TGTGCCAGCAGCTTAGACAAAAACACTGAAGCTTTCTTT CASSLDKNTEAFF
TRBJ2-1 TRBV6-1 NA once TGTGCCAGCAGTGAAAGAGGAGCATCGTACAATGAGCAGTTCTTC CASSERGASYNEQFF
TRBJ2-1 TRBV30 TRBD1 few TGTGCCTCTGGACAGGGGGACTACAATGAGCAGTTCTTC CASGQGDYNEQFF
TRBJ1-2 TRBV7-9 NA NA TGTGCCAGCAGCTTGAAGTGGGCCGTGGGCTATGGCTACACCTTC CASSLKWAVGYGYTF
TRBJ1-2 TRBV7-9 TRBD1 NA TGTGCCAGCAGCCTCCGGGACAGGGTGTATGGCTACACCTTC CASSLRDRVYGYTF
TRBJ2-1 TRBV11-1 TRBD2 NA TGTGCCAGCAGCTCCGGGACTAGCTTCTACAATGAGCAGTTCTTC CASSSGTSFYNEQFF
TRBJ2-3 TRBV6-5 TRBD2 NA TGTGCCAGCACCCGGCTAGCGGGGGCCGGAGATACGCAGTATTTT CASTRLAGAGDTQYF
TRBJ2-3 TRBV19 TRBD1 few TGTGCCAGTGGACAGGGGACAGATACGCAGTATTTT CASGQGTDTQYF
TRBJ2-1 TRBV27 NA few TGTGCCAGCAGTAACGAAAGGCAGGGTAATGAGCAGTTCTTC CASSNERQGNEQFF
TRBJ1-3 TRBV21-1 NA NA TGTGCCAGCAGCAAAGGCAGGGGGCGAGGAAACACCATATATTTT CASSKGRGRGNTIYF
TRBJ1-1 TRBV27 NA NA TGTGCCAGCAGTTTAGGGGGGGTCACTGAAGCTTTCTTT CASSLGGVTEAFF
TRBJ2-6 TRBV4-1 NA NA TGCGCCAGCAGCCACTTTACTGGGGCCAACGTCCTGACTTTC CASSHFTGANVLTF
TRBJ2-1 TRBV6-5 NA NA TGTGCCAGCAGTCTAGGCGGTACGAACAATGAGCAGTTCTTC CASSLGGTNNEQFF
TRBJ2-7 TRBV9 NA NA TGTGCCAGCAGCGTTGGGGGGGGGCTCTCCTACGAGCAGTACTTC CASSVGGGLSYEQYF
TRBJ2-5 TRBV19 NA NA TGTGCCAGTAGTATAGTATGGGGGCCCCGGGAGACCCAGTACTTC CASSIVWGPRETQYF
TRBJ2-1 TRBV5-1 NA NA TGCGCCAGCAGCCCACCCAGCGCCAATGAGCAGTTCTTC CASSPPSANEQFF
TRBJ2-1 TRBV27 NA NA TGTGCCAGCAGGCCGGGGGAATCCTCCGGTGAGCAGTTCTTC CASRPGESSGEQFF
TRBJ1-6 TRBV7-2 NA NA TGTGCCAGCAGCTTAGACTTCACCCCGAGGTCACCCCTCCACTTT CASSLDFTPRSPLHF
TRBJ1-2 TRBV29-1 NA once TGCAGCGTTGGGGAGGATTATGGCTACACCTTC CSVGEDYGYTF
TRBJ2-3 TRBV19 TRBD2 NA TGTGCCAGTAGTGAGACTAGCGGGAGTGGAGATACGCAGTATTTT CASSETSGSGDTQYF
TRBJ1-3 TRBV19 NA NA TGTGCCAGTAGTATAGATACCCCACAGGTGGCAGGGACTGGAAACACCATATATTTT CASSIDTPQVAGTGNTIYF
TRBJ1-3 TRBV5-8 NA NA TGTGCCAGCAGCTTGGGGCCCCAGGGAGGAAACACCATATATTTT CASSLGPQGGNTIYF
TRBJ1-5 TRBV19 NA NA TGTGCCACCAGGTACGATAGCAATCAGCCCCAGCATTTT CATRYDSNQPQHF
TRBJ1-2 TRBV29-1 NA NA TGCAGCGTTTCTGCAGGGGATTTAGGCGGCTACACCTTC CSVSAGDLGGYTF
TRBJ1-2 TRBV7-9 NA NA TGTTCCAGCAGCCCTCTGGGGGCTACAGGGCGAAATAACTATGGCTACACCTTC CSSSPLGATGRNNYGYTF
TRBJ2-7 TRBV5-5 TRBD2 NA TGTGCCAGCAGCTTGTCGGGGGGAGGGGCTGCCTACGAGCAGTACTTC CASSLSGGGAAYEQYF
TRBJ1-1 TRBV6-1 TRBD1 NA TGTGCCAGCAGTGCCCGACAGGGTAGGAACACTGAAGCTTTCTTT CASSARQGRNTEAFF
TRBJ1-2 TRBV7-9 TRBD1 NA TGTGCCAGCATTGAAGGGGGCCTCGACTATGGCTACACCTTC CASIEGGLDYGYTF
TRBJ2-7 TRBV5-1 TRBD2 NA TGCGCCAGCAGCTTTGGACTAGCGGGAGCGTTATTCGAGCAGTACTTC CASSFGLAGALFEQYF
TRBJ1-1 TRBV27 NA NA TGTGCCAGCAGTTTAAAAGGCGGGCAGCACACTGAAGCTTTCTTT CASSLKGGQHTEAFF
TRBJ1-1 TRBV30 NA NA TGTGCCTGGAGTGGGGGAGGGAAGAACACTGAAGCTTTCTTT CAWSGGGKNTEAFF
TRBJ2-7 TRBV27 TRBD2 NA TGTGCCAGCAGCTTCCCGGGGGGCTACGAGCAGTACTTC CASSFPGGYEQYF
TRBJ2-3 TRBV7-6 NA few TGTGCCAGCAGCTTAGAGGGGGCAGATACGCAGTATTTT CASSLEGADTQYF
TRBJ2-5 TRBV18 TRBD1 NA TGTGCCAGCTCACCAAGGGACAGGGAAGAGACCCAGTACTTC CASSPRDREETQYF